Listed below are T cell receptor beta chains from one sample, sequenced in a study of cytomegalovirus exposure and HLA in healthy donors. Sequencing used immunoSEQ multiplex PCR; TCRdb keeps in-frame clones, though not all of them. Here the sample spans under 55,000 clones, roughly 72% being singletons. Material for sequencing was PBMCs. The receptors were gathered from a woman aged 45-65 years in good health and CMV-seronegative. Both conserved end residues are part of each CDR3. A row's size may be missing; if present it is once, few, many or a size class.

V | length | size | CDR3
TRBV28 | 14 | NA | CASNSGGVAGELFF
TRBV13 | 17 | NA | CASSPISRGAYTDTQYF
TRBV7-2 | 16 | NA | CASSTHLGLGVETQYF
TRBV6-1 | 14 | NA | CASTLLVSADTQYF
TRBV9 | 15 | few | CASSVAGEGGNTIYF
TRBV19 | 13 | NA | CASGGRSEETQYF
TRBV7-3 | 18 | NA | CASSLRPPGQGKRNEQFF
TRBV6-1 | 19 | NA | CASSARLAGGSMGKNIQYF
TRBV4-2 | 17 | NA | CASSQDEGSSSYNEQFF
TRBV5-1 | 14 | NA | CASSLGHINYGYTF
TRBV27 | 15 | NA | CATKFRTADNYGYTF
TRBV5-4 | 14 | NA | CASSLGQGLAEAFF
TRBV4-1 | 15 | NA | CASSQDWTADQPQHF
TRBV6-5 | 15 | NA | CASSYGQPTVYGYTF
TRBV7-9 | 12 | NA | CSSSSDIPEQYF
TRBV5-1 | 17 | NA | CASSLVEGGGAQDTQYF
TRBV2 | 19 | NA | CASSPGGAGGSGNWGEQYF
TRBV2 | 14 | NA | CACSTESTNQPQHF
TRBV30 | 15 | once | CAWSVSGTGGDEQYF
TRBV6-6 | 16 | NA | CASSYSTGGRNTEAFF
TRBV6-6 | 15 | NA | CASSDRDSYNSPLHF
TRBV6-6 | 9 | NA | CASRTGQYF